Each of the 10 T cell receptor beta chains below was sequenced from the same sample in a study of chemoradiotherapy in HPV16-positive cancers. Clones were read by immunoSEQ multiplex PCR, and TCRdb kept only the in-frame ones, dropping some. Here the sample spans several thousand clones, around 80% being singletons. Source: tumor tissue, taken from a patient who underwent chemoradiotherapy. All receptors derive from a human donor with HPV-associated anogenital cancer.

The V call is TRBV6-5, the J call TRBJ2-5, with D possibly TRBD2 on 6 matching bases. V lost 5 bases and J 2 bases, leaving 12 bases between the germline ends. This CDR3 has 14 amino acids. Germline CDR1 and CDR2: MNHEY and SVGAGI. The CDR3 sequence: CASSREPTQETQYF. The CDR3 bases are TGTGCCAGCAGTCGGGAGCCGACGCAAGAGACCCAGTACTTC.

This chain links TRBV28 with TRBJ2-5; unclear D gene. Germline CDR1 and CDR2: MDHEN and SYDVKM. CDR3 length: 12 residues. The germline V and J ends were trimmed by 6 bases and 5 bases, with 10 bases remaining between them. The chain's CDR3 is CASRAREETQYF. The DNA for the CDR3 is TGTGCCAGCAGGGCAAGAGAGGAGACCCAGTACTTC. The variable domain in full, with the rest retrieved from reference TRBV28 and TRBJ2-5, is DVKVTQSSRYLVKRTGEKVFLECVQDMDHENMFWYRQDPGLGLRLIYFSYDVKMKEKGDIPEGYSVSREKKERFSLILESASTNQTSMYLCASRAREETQYFGPGTRLLVL.

The rearrangement uses TRBV19 and TRBJ2-6; D possibly matches TRBD1 or TRBD2 (5 bases each). V lost 5 bases to trimming and J lost 0 bases, with 14 bases between them. Germline V CDR1 and CDR2: LNHDA, SQIVND (reference sequence). The CDR3 runs 17 residues. DNA for the CDR3: TGTGCCAGTAGTTCTCCGGGACGGAACTCTGGGGCCAACGTCCTGACTTTC. It encodes CASSSPGRNSGANVLTF.

The rearrangement uses TRBV29-1 and TRBJ1-2; a possible D gene is TRBD1 (5 bases). Between the trimmed V and J ends, which lost 7 bases and 7 bases, there was a span of 22 bases. This CDR3 contains 14 residues. Germline-derived CDR1 and CDR2 are SQVTM and ANQGSEA. Written as DNA, the CDR3 is TGCAGCGCCCGGCCCCCCGGGACGGGGTTTGGCTACACCTTC. It is translated as CSARPPGTGFGYTF.

This clone was seen only a few times. The chain links TRBV28 to TRBJ1-6, with D tentatively TRBD1 (5 bases). Trimming took 4 bases from V and 10 from J, leaving 17 bases between them. The CDR3 has 15 amino acids. The germline CDR1 and CDR2 sequences are MDHEN and SYDVKM. CDR3: CASSYRQQLGSPLHF. The CDR3 DNA is TGTGCCAGCAGTTACCGACAGCAGCTGGGGTCACCCCTCCACTTT.

The J gene is TRBJ2-1, the V gene TRBV25-1; 8 nucleotides align to TRBD2. The CDR3 extends over 14 amino acids. With V trimmed by 8 bases and J by 4 bases, 7 bases remained unmatched. The V gene's germline CDR1 is MGHDK and CDR2 SYGVNS. The CDR3 region is CASGTSGHYNEQFF. The CDR3 coding sequence is TGTGCCAGCGGCACTAGCGGACATTACAATGAGCAGTTCTTC.

The rearrangement links TRBV6-5 to TRBJ1-1; no definite D call. With 4 bases removed from V and 4 bases from J, the gap between germline ends came to 7 bases. The CDR3 contains 12 residues. CDR1 is MNHEY and CDR2 is SVGAGI in the germline V gene. The CDR3, as DNA: TGTGCCAGCAGTTGGGGTGGCACTGAAGCTTTCTTT. It is translated as CASSWGGTEAFF.

A few counts support this clone. The gene calls are TRBV19 and TRBJ1-2, with D perhaps matching TRBD1 (5 bases). CDR1 is LNHDA, CDR2 SQIVND, per germline (reference sequence). Trimming took 7 bases from V and 9 from J, leaving 15 bases between them. The CDR3 has 12 residues. The CDR3 spells CASTGTNIRYTF. The CDR3 DNA sequence: TGTGCCAGTACGGGGACCAATATCCGCTACACCTTC.

The V and J genes are TRBV28 and TRBJ2-3; 14 positions agree with TRBD2. Germline V gives CDR1 MDHEN, CDR2 SYDVKM. The CDR3 sequence is 16 residues long. The V gene end was trimmed by 6 bases and the J gene end by 7 bases; junction bases not matched to a gene: 9. CDR3 nucleotide sequence: TGTGCCAGCAGACCGGGACTAGCGGGGGCGTCGAATACGCAGTATTTT. Its protein product is CASRPGLAGASNTQYF.

The chain employs TRBV2 and TRBJ2-7, with 12 bases matching TRBD1. Germline CDR1 and CDR2: SNHLY and FYNNEI. The CDR3 contains 15 residues. J lost 7 bases, V lost 3 bases, and 7 bases had no gene match. CDR3 sequence reads: CASSEGTGGLWEQYF. The CDR3 nucleotides read TGTGCCAGCAGTGAGGGGACAGGGGGCTTGTGGGAGCAGTACTTC.